This TCR beta chain is from a study of cytomegalovirus exposure and HLA in healthy donors. While the first cohort had 600 to 800 subjects, the donors belonged to the separate validation cohort of over a hundred subjects. Using immunoSEQ multiplex PCR, the repertoire was profiled, and TCRdb retains in-frame clones only, with some absent. The table shows about 150,000 clones, with around nine tenths occurring only once. Study results and caveats: Under in vitro conditions, a few CMV-associated chains were confirmed as specific for CMV antigens. Cytomegalovirus association was assigned to approximately 160 TCR beta chains. TCR clusters originating in the first cohort tended to co-occur in the 100 to 150 validation repertoires, according to a later analysis.

With respect to this clone: Its target is unknown.

Material: PBMCs. This TCR was sampled from a man younger than 30 in good health and CMV-seropositive.

Here the CDR3 DNA reads TGTGCCAGCAGCTTAGCCACGGACTTATCCTCCTACGAGCAGTACTTC. Protein: CASSLATDLSSYEQYF. The rearrangement links TRBV7-8 to TRBJ2-7; possible D gene TRBD2, 5 bases. V lost 0 bases to trimming and J lost 0 bases, with 12 bases between them. Germline V gives CDR1 SGHVS, CDR2 FQNEAQ. This CDR3 contains 16 residues.